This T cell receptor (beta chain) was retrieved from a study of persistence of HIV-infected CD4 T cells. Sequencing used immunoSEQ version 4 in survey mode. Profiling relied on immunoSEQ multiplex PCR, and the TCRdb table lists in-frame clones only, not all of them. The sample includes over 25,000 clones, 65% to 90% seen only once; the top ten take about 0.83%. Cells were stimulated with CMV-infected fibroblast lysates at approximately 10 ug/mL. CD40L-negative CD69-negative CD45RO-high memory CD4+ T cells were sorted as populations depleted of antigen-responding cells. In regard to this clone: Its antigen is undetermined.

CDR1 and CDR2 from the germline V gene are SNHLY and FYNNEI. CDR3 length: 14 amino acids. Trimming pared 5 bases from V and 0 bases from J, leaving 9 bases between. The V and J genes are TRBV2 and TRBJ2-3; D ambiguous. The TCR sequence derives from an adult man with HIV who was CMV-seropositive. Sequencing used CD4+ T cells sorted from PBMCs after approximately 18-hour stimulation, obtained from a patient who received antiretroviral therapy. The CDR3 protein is CASSKQESTDTQYF. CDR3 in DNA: TGTGCCAGCAGTAAGCAGGAGAGCACAGATACGCAGTATTTT.